This T cell receptor beta chain was observed in a study of blood T cell repertoires in COVID-19. At the level of the study: COVID-19 samples collected from the United States, Italy and Spain covered acute and convalescent phases. PBMCs, B-cell-depleted T cells, or T cells were the source of the cDNA or gDNA that made up the material.

In the original processing: Estimated nucleated cell counts came from reference gene primer amplification. The method was immunoSEQ multiplex PCR; TCRdb's version includes in-frame clones alone and lacks a portion of them. The DNA was the basis for D and trimming; V, J and clone size are from that table. Of under 250,000 clones listed, more than 65% were seen once; the top ten hold 9.7%. The sample was peripheral blood. The origin of this receptor is a man aged 50-59 years with active or convalescent COVID-19.

This CDR3 is CASRSYEQYF. CDR3 sequence (DNA): TGTGCCAGCAGGAGCTACGAGCAGTACTTC. This sequence joins TRBV2 and TRBJ2-7; D is unresolved. This CDR3 is 10 amino acids long. The ends were cut back, 6 bases at V and 3 bases at J, with 3 bases in the middle. The germline V gene encodes CDR1 SNHLY and CDR2 FYNNEI.